These 22 T cell receptor beta chains were sequenced from one sample in a study of shared clonotypes between healthy human individuals. Libraries were prepared by immunoSEQ multiplex PCR; TCRdb keeps only in-frame clonotypes and omits some of them. The profile shows hundreds of thousands of clones, more than 95% of them singletons. Specimen: naive CD4+ T cells sorted from blood. Documented subset: CD45RA+ positively selected. These receptors were collected from a woman between 25 and 40 years old in good health.

The chain links TRBV5-4 to TRBJ1-2; D not resolved. Germline V CDR1 and CDR2: SGHNT, YYREEE (reference sequence). Trimming took off 1 base at V and 0 bases at J, with 4 bases between the two ends. CDR3 length equals 13 residues. The CDR3 DNA reads TGTGCCAGCAGCTTGTCAGCTAACTATGGCTACACCTTC. It translates to CASSLSANYGYTF.

The chain recombines TRBV2 with TRBJ1-1, with a possible D match to TRBD1 (6 bases). The CDR3 is made up of 14 amino acids. The V end was cut by 4 bases, the J end by 0 bases, with 9 bases between. Germline lookup yields CDR1 SNHLY and CDR2 FYNNEI. DNA for the CDR3: TGTGCCAGCAGTGTTGCAGGGGTGAACACTGAAGCTTTCTTT. Its protein is CASSVAGVNTEAFF.

This clone was observed a handful of times. The gene calls are TRBV6-5 and TRBJ1-5, with 7 positions matching TRBD1. Germline lookup yields CDR1 MNHEY and CDR2 SVGAGI. The CDR3 spans 14 residues. Trimming removed 9 bases from V and 7 bases from J; junction bases left unmatched: 12. The CDR3 loop is CASRPGTVGQPQHF. The CDR3 coding sequence is TGTGCCAGTAGACCCGGGACAGTCGGACAGCCCCAGCATTTT.

J is TRBJ1-1 and V is TRBV19, with 8 bases identical to TRBD1. The germline CDR1 and CDR2 sequences are LNHDA and SQIVND (reference sequence). V was clipped by 4 bases and J by 5 bases; unmatched bases: 12. This CDR3 contains 16 residues. The CDR3 sequence: CASSNGQGAWGTEAFF. Here the CDR3 DNA reads TGTGCCAGTAGTAACGGACAGGGAGCTTGGGGTACTGAAGCTTTCTTT.

J is TRBJ1-2 and V is TRBV6-5; D not certain. The CDR3 spans 14 residues. V lost 5 bases and J lost 4, with 14 bases in between. Germline V gene sequence: CDR1 MNHEY, CDR2 SVGAGI. The CDR3 bases are TGTGCCAGCAGTCCGACGGCAGGTTTCTATGGCTACACCTTC. Protein sequence: CASSPTAGFYGYTF.

This chain joins TRBV4-1 and TRBJ2-7; TRBD2 matches 11 bases. Germline V gene sequence: CDR1 MGHRA, CDR2 YSYEKL. Losses at the gene ends were 0 bases for V and 5 bases for J; bases not matched to a gene: 12. This CDR3 is built from 18 residues. The CDR3 coding sequence is TGCGCCAGCAGCCAAGAGAGGGCGTCACTAGCGGGAGTTCACGAGCAGTACTTC. As protein: CASSQERASLAGVHEQYF.

V is TRBV18 and J is TRBJ2-7; D possibly corresponds to TRBD1 (5 bases). The ends were cut back, 3 bases at V and 1 base at J, with 13 bases in the middle. CDR1 is KGHSH, CDR2 LQKENI, per germline. This CDR3 has 15 amino acids. CDR3 region: CASSPNEDRSYEQYF. Here the CDR3 DNA reads TGTGCCAGCTCACCCAACGAAGACAGATCCTACGAGCAGTACTTC.

This rearrangement joins TRBV18 to TRBJ2-1, with 11 bases lining up with TRBD2. CDR3 length: 15 residues. V was pared by 6 bases and J by 8 bases, with 9 bases of the junction left unmatched. Germline V lookup: CDR1 KGHSH, CDR2 LQKENI. CDR3 region: CASSPTSGSVDEQFF. CDR3 coding DNA: TGTGCCAGCTCCCCTACTAGCGGGAGTGTCGATGAGCAGTTCTTC.

The chain joins TRBV4-1 to TRBJ2-1; either TRBD1 or TRBD2 may supply D (5 bases each). Per the germline V gene, CDR1 is MGHRA and CDR2 is YSYEKL. V was pared by 2 bases and J by 5 bases, with 16 bases between. This CDR3 is built from 16 residues. The CDR3: CASSQRKEVGHNEQFF. Written as DNA, the CDR3 is TGCGCCAGCAGCCAAAGAAAGGAGGTGGGACACAATGAGCAGTTCTTC.

V and J are TRBV5-4 and TRBJ2-7; 7 nucleotides match TRBD1. The CDR3 consists of 12 residues. Looked up from germline, CDR1 is SGHNT and CDR2 is YYREEE (reference sequence). V shed 4 bases, J shed 4 bases, and the junction held 2 bases outside the gene matches. The CDR3 DNA is TGTGCCAGCAGCAGACAGGGTTACGAGCAGTACTTC. It is translated as CASSRQGYEQYF.

Turning to this clone: Other DNA sequences from this sample encode an identical CDR3 as well. CDR3 bases: TGTGCCAGCAGTTACTCGCGGGATTCTTCCTACGAGCAGTACTTC. It is translated as CASSYSRDSSYEQYF. The rearrangement joins TRBV6-6 to TRBJ2-7, with a tentative D call TRBD2 (6 bases). The CDR3 runs to 15 residues. Trimming left V 0 bases short and J 1 base short, with 10 bases between. The germline V gene encodes CDR1 MNHNY and CDR2 SVGAGI (reference sequence).

The chain carries TRBV4-1 and TRBJ2-5, with 9 bases identical to TRBD1. Germline values: CDR1 MGHRA, CDR2 YSYEKL. The CDR3 loop spans 15 amino acids. Losses at the gene ends were 3 bases for V and 2 bases for J; bases not matched to a gene: 4. The CDR3 DNA follows: TGCGCCAGCAGCCATGGGGACAGGGCACAAGAGACCCAGTACTTC. Protein product: CASSHGDRAQETQYF.

The genes are TRBV28 and TRBJ2-5, with 8 positions matching TRBD2. The CDR3 runs 15 residues. The germline V gene has CDR1 MDHEN and CDR2 SYDVKM. The V and J ends lost 3 bases and 6 bases, in that order; junction bases with no gene match: 9. The CDR3, as DNA: TGTGCCAGCAGTTTCCGCGGGACTAGTTCACAGACCCAGTACTTC. Its translation is CASSFRGTSSQTQYF. The whole variable domain, filled in from reference TRBV28 and TRBJ2-5, reads DVKVTQSSRYLVKRTGEKVFLECVQDMDHENMFWYRQDPGLGLRLIYFSYDVKMKEKGDIPEGYSVSREKKERFSLILESASTNQTSMYLCASSFRGTSSQTQYFGPGTRLLVL.

The chain joins TRBV27 to TRBJ2-7, with 11 bases matching TRBD2. Germline CDR1 and CDR2: MNHEY and SMNVEV (reference sequence). Unmatched junction bases numbered 12, after V lost 5 bases and J lost 3 bases. This CDR3 has 17 amino acids. CDR3 in DNA: TGTGCCAGCAGTCCAGAGAAACTAGCGGGAGTAGGCTACGAGCAGTACTTC. This encodes CASSPEKLAGVGYEQYF.

The chain recombines TRBV29-1 with TRBJ2-3, with TRBD2 identical over 9 bases. The CDR3 totals 16 residues. With 5 bases clipped from V and 2 bases from J, the junction kept 11 bases outside the gene matches. Germline lookup yields CDR1 SQVTM and CDR2 ANQGSEA. The CDR3 loop is CSVHGSPSGNTDTQYF. CDR3 in DNA: TGCAGCGTTCACGGGTCCCCTAGCGGGAACACAGATACGCAGTATTTT.

The chain is built from TRBV13 and TRBJ1-2; TRBD1 is a possible D gene (5 bases). The CDR3 sequence is 15 residues long. CDR1 is PRHDT, CDR2 FYEKMQ, per germline (reference sequence). Between the trimmed V and J ends, which lost 5 bases and 6 bases, there was a span of 19 bases. CDR3 sequence (DNA): TGTGCCAGCAGCCGCGGAGTGGGGGGGAGGCATGGCTACACCTTC. It specifies CASSRGVGGRHGYTF.

V and J are TRBV11-2 and TRBJ1-1; D unclear. Germline CDR1 SGHAT, CDR2 FQNNGV. Trimming cost V 5 bases and J 0 bases, with 4 bases left between them. The CDR3 has 12 amino acids. CDR3 nucleotide sequence: TGTGCCAGCAGCCTGATGAACACTGAAGCTTTCTTT. This translates into CASSLMNTEAFF.

The chain uses TRBV7-2 and TRBJ2-5; TRBD2 matches at 7 bases. The CDR3 loop spans 15 amino acids. Germline loops: CDR1 SGHTA, CDR2 FQGNSA. With V trimmed by 5 bases and J by 2 bases, 8 bases remained unmatched. CDR3 protein: CASSRTSDVQETQYF. The DNA of the CDR3 is TGTGCCAGCAGCCGGACTAGTGATGTACAAGAGACCCAGTACTTC.

The genes are TRBV28 and TRBJ1-1; the D gene is possibly TRBD1 (5 bases). The CDR3 extends over 15 amino acids. Trimming shortened V by 1 base and J by 4 bases, and 13 bases separated the two germline ends. The germline CDR1 and CDR2 sequences are MDHEN and SYDVKM. The CDR3 sequence is CASSLSLGEGTEAFF. For the CDR3, the DNA is TGTGCCAGCAGTTTATCGTTAGGGGAGGGCACTGAAGCTTTCTTT.

This clone came up once. The rearrangement joins TRBV29-1 to TRBJ2-1; 10 bases are shared with TRBD2. The J segment lost 9 bases and the V segment lost 6 bases, leaving 17 bases of the junction unmatched. The CDR3 is 16 residues long. Germline V CDR1 and CDR2: SQVTM, ANQGSEA. The DNA of the CDR3 is TGCAGCGTGCCCAAATACCTCAGCGGGAGGGCCGGTGAGCAGTTCTTC. It codes for CSVPKYLSGRAGEQFF.

The J gene is TRBJ2-7, the V gene TRBV27; possibly TRBD1 for D (6 bases). Deletions cut 5 bases from V and 3 bases from J, with 14 bases between. This CDR3 region has 14 residues. Germline CDR1 MNHEY, CDR2 SMNVEV (reference sequence). The CDR3 sequence is CASSRYRVYYEQYF. The CDR3 DNA sequence: TGTGCCAGCAGTCGGTACAGGGTTTACTACGAGCAGTACTTC.

The rearrangement uses TRBV2 and TRBJ2-5; TRBD2 aligns across 9 bases. With the DNA end fitting TRBJ2-7 better, the J assignment may be wrong. This CDR3 region has 14 residues. From germline, CDR1 is SNHLY and CDR2 FYNNEI. The CDR3 DNA is TGTGCCAGCAACGCGGGAGGGGGGAGGTACGAGCAGTACTTC. This translates into CASNAGGGRYEQYF.